The 8 T cell receptor beta chains listed next were all sequenced from one sample in a study of blood T cells in healthy people across ages. The second PCR ran 7 to 11 cycles with a sample-barcoded 5' primer and J-beta primers. TCRdb reanalysed the 5' RACE reads using MiXCR and keeps one entry per CDR3 protein. The sample has over a million distinct CDR3 sequences, over 35% seen once. Sequencing input: blood. The origin of the receptors is an older woman in good health.

The V call is TRBV27, the J call TRBJ1-1; D is unresolved. The germline V gene has CDR1 MNHEY and CDR2 SMNVEV (reference sequence). The CDR3 totals 12 residues. Trimming pared 6 bases from V and 8 bases from J, leaving 13 bases between. The CDR3 region is CASRFNGREAFF. As DNA, the CDR3 is TGTGCCAGCAGGTTTAATGGACGGGAAGCTTTCTTT.

V usage is TRBV6-1 and J usage is TRBJ2-1; TRBD2 aligns across 7 bases. After removal of 2 bases from V and 8 bases from J, the junction contained 9 bases not matched to a gene. The germline gives CDR1 MNHNS, CDR2 SASEGT. This CDR3 spans 15 amino acids. The CDR3 protein is CASSERVAGSDEQFF. In DNA form, the CDR3 reads TGTGCCAGCAGTGAACGAGTAGCGGGTTCGGATGAGCAGTTCTTC.

The chain carries TRBV10-2 and TRBJ2-1, with D maybe TRBD2 (6 bases). There are 14 residues in the CDR3. Per germline, CDR1 WSHSY and CDR2 SAAADI. With 6 bases removed from V and 4 bases from J, the gap between germline ends came to 13 bases. CDR3 sequence (DNA): TGCGCCAGCAGCGGGGACTGGGTATACAATGAGCAGTTCTTC. Residues: CASSGDWVYNEQFF.

This clonotype appeared many times. V is TRBV9 and J is TRBJ2-7; 12 bases align to TRBD2. This CDR3 has 14 residues. The germline V gene encodes CDR1 SGDLS and CDR2 YYNGEE. V lost 3 bases to trimming and J lost 4 bases; unmatched junction nucleotides: 2. The CDR3 protein is CASSAGLAGYEQYF. CDR3 DNA sequence: TGTGCCAGCAGCGCGGGACTAGCGGGTTACGAGCAGTACTTC.

This clonotype was seen a handful of times. The rearrangement joins TRBV10-1 to TRBJ2-7; tentative D call: TRBD2 (6 bases). The CDR3 covers 13 residues. V was trimmed by 8 bases and J by 2 bases, leaving 13 bases between them. Looked up from germline, CDR1 is WNHNN and CDR2 is SYGVQD (reference sequence). The CDR3 DNA reads TGCGCCAGCTGGGCTCCGGGGGCCTACGAGCAGTACTTC. Its protein product is CASWAPGAYEQYF.

V gene TRBV24-1 combines with J gene TRBJ2-1; 9 bases map to TRBD1. The end of the DNA aligns better with TRBJ2-7, so the J call may be wrong. CDR3 length: 16 residues. Germline CDR1 is KGHDR and CDR2 is SFDVKD. In DNA, the CDR3 is TGTGCCACCAGTGGCGGGACAGGGCACTCCTACAATGAGCAGTACTTC. It translates to CATSGGTGHSYNEQYF.

V is TRBV3-1 and J is TRBJ2-6, with D perhaps matching TRBD1 or TRBD2 (5 bases each). This CDR3 contains 17 residues. Per germline, CDR1 LGHDT and CDR2 YNNKEL (reference sequence). V lost 5 bases, J lost 0 bases, and 14 bases lay in between. CDR3 in amino acids: CASSYHGGDSGANVLTF. The CDR3 DNA reads as TGTGCCAGCAGCTATCATGGGGGTGACTCTGGGGCCAACGTCCTGACTTTC.

The rearrangement links TRBV4-2 to TRBJ2-3; no clear D. Trimming took off 0 bases at V and 0 bases at J, with 13 bases between the two ends. Germline-derived CDR1 and CDR2 are LGHNA and YNFKEQ. This CDR3 has 17 amino acids. CDR3 in DNA: TGTGCCAGCAGCCAAGACCATAGCCCCGAAAGCACAGATACGCAGTATTTT. It yields the protein CASSQDHSPESTDTQYF.